A single sample gave rise to the 15 T cell receptor beta chains below, sequenced in a study of cytomegalovirus exposure and HLA in healthy donors. Here immunoSEQ multiplex PCR was the method, and the copy in TCRdb shows in-frame clones only, minus some. This table holds more than 110,000 clones, almost 90% found once. What was sequenced was PBMCs. The receptors originated from a woman aged 18-29 years in good health and CMV-seropositive.

The gene calls are TRBV7-2 and TRBJ1-5, with a weak D call TRBD1 (5 bases). CDR1 is SGHTA, CDR2 FQGNSA, per germline. Trimming cost V 0 bases and J 7 bases, with 10 bases left between them. There are 14 residues in the CDR3. In DNA form, the CDR3 reads TGTGCCAGCAGCTTAGCAGGGGATTCGCAGCCCCAGCATTTT. Translating it yields CASSLAGDSQPQHF.

This clone was counted between two and nine times. This chain joins TRBV6-5 and TRBJ2-7, with 8 nucleotides matching TRBD1. The CDR3 loop spans 12 amino acids. The junction had 1 base not matched to a gene; V was cut back by 6 bases and J by 3 bases. Germline lookup yields CDR1 MNHEY and CDR2 SVGAGI. The CDR3 is CASSDRGYEQYF. DNA for the CDR3: TGTGCCAGCAGCGACAGGGGCTACGAGCAGTACTTC.

The chain employs TRBV5-1 and TRBJ2-5; TRBD2 matches 8 bases. The CDR3 contains 18 residues. J gave up 5 bases and V 4 bases, and 19 bases lay outside the gene matches. Per the germline V gene, CDR1 is SGHRS and CDR2 is YFSETQ. CDR3 region: CASSAWGTSRGNRETQYF. The CDR3, as DNA: TGCGCCAGCAGCGCCTGGGGGACTAGTAGGGGAAACCGGGAGACCCAGTACTTC. The full variable domain, with the rest looked up from reference TRBV5-1 and TRBJ2-5, is KAGVTQTPRYLIKTRGQQVTLSCSPISGHRSVSWYQQTPGQGLQFLFEYFSETQRNKGNFPGRFSGRQFSNSRSEMNVSTLELGDSALYLCASSAWGTSRGNRETQYFGPGTRLLVL.

The sample holds a few counts of this clone. CDR3 amino acids: CASSARTERLNYGYTF. For the CDR3, the DNA is TGTGCCAGCAGCGCGAGGACAGAACGCCTTAACTATGGCTACACCTTC. The chain couples TRBV5-5 to TRBJ1-2; tentative D call: TRBD1 (6 bases). Looked up from germline, CDR1 is SGHKS and CDR2 is YYEKEE (reference sequence). Trimming left V 4 bases short and J 1 base short, with 17 bases between. The CDR3 runs 16 residues.

The chain employs TRBV6-1 and TRBJ2-3, with D perhaps matching TRBD1 (6 bases). In germline, CDR1 is MNHNS, CDR2 SASEGT. V was pared by 2 bases and J by 7 bases, with 13 bases between. The CDR3 runs 14 residues. CDR3 sequence (DNA): TGTGCCAGCAGTGAAACAGGGTGGAGGAATACGCAGTATTTT. Translated: CASSETGWRNTQYF.

The chain carries TRBV9 and TRBJ2-6, with D possibly being TRBD1 (5 bases). Germline V gene sequence: CDR1 SGDLS, CDR2 YYNGEE. The CDR3 runs 15 residues. V shed 0 bases and J shed 4 bases, with 8 bases lying between them. The CDR3 sequence is CASSVAGSGANVLTF. The CDR3 DNA reads TGTGCCAGCAGCGTAGCAGGGTCGGGGGCCAACGTCCTGACTTTC.

The chain employs TRBV7-2 and TRBJ2-2; D possibly corresponds to TRBD2 (5 bases). Germline CDR1 reads SGHTA; CDR2 reads FQGNSA. V lost 6 bases, J lost 7 bases, and 9 bases lay in between. The CDR3 totals 12 residues. The CDR3 sequence is CASSPGGGELFF. CDR3 in DNA: TGTGCCAGCAGTCCTGGAGGCGGGGAGCTGTTTTTT.

V is TRBV18 and J is TRBJ1-1; TRBD1 matches at 7 bases. The CDR3 covers 14 residues. The ends lost 5 bases at V and 2 bases at J; junction bases unmatched: 5. Germline assignment: CDR1 KGHSH and CDR2 LQKENI. DNA of the CDR3: TGTGCCAGCTCAGACGGGACAGCAAACACTGAAGCTTTCTTT. Its protein product is CASSDGTANTEAFF.

V gene TRBV7-3 combines with J gene TRBJ1-1, with D maybe TRBD1 (5 bases). The CDR3 loop spans 13 amino acids. V lost 3 bases and J 5 bases, leaving 10 bases between the germline ends. Germline values: CDR1 SGHTA, CDR2 FQGTGA. CDR3 bases: TGTGCCAGCAGCTTCGCTAAGGGGACTGAAGCTTTCTTT. The encoded protein is CASSFAKGTEAFF.

This rearrangement joins TRBV27 to TRBJ1-3; D perhaps matches TRBD1 (5 bases). Trimming removed 8 bases at V and 7 bases at J, with 15 bases between. Germline V gene sequence: CDR1 MNHEY, CDR2 SMNVEV (reference sequence). This CDR3 has 13 amino acids. CDR3 in amino acids: CASARGSGNTIYF. DNA for the CDR3: TGTGCCAGCGCCCGGGGCAGCGGGAACACCATATATTTT.

In this sample, this clone turned up once. The gene calls are TRBV28 and TRBJ1-1; 7 nucleotides match TRBD1. The germline V gene encodes CDR1 MDHEN and CDR2 SYDVKM. The V segment lost 1 base and the J segment 5 bases; nucleotides outside the gene matches: 4. The CDR3 is 14 amino acids. The CDR3 coding sequence is TGTGCCAGCAGTTTATCAGGGGGTTTAACTGAAGCTTTCTTT. It encodes CASSLSGGLTEAFF.

Regarding this clone: One end of the junction does not line up with germline, which may come from a read error. The V gene is TRBV29-1, the J gene TRBJ2-1; 13 bases are shared with TRBD2. From germline, CDR1 is SQVTM and CDR2 ANQGSEA. The CDR3 sequence is 14 residues long. The CDR3 region is CSVLTSGRYTEQFF. CDR3 DNA: TGCAGCGTCCTGACTAGCGGGAGGTACACTGAGCAGTTCTTC.

This chain links TRBV30 with TRBJ2-7; 7 positions match TRBD2. The V gene's germline CDR1 is GTSNPN and CDR2 SVGIG (reference sequence). The CDR3 sequence is 14 residues long. V trimming: 0 bases; J trimming: 2 bases; junction bases outside the gene matches: 4. CDR3 loop: CAWSVEGGPYEQYF. CDR3 bases: TGTGCCTGGAGTGTAGAGGGAGGGCCCTACGAGCAGTACTTC.

This chain uses TRBV4-1 with TRBJ2-1; perhaps TRBD2 as D (6 bases). The V gene lost 1 base and the J gene lost 4 bases, with 11 bases spanning the gap. CDR3 size: 15 residues. In germline, CDR1 is MGHRA, CDR2 YSYEKL. The CDR3 loop reads CASSQAPGVYNEQFF. The CDR3 region has the DNA TGCGCCAGCAGCCAAGCACCGGGAGTGTACAATGAGCAGTTCTTC.

The rearrangement links TRBV7-6 to TRBJ2-1, with 8 bases aligning to TRBD2. The CDR3 has 16 amino acids. Germline loops: CDR1 SGHVS, CDR2 FNYEAQ. J was trimmed by 7 bases and V by 2 bases; bases with no gene match: 10. The CDR3 nucleotides are TGTGCCAGCAGCTTAATTCCGGGAGGGCCTGGTAATGAGCAGTTCTTC. This translates into CASSLIPGGPGNEQFF. Variable domain in full (rest from reference TRBV7-6 and TRBJ2-1): GAGVSQSPRYKVTKRGQDVALRCDPISGHVSLYWYRQALGQGPEFLTYFNYEAQQDKSGLPNDRFSAERPEGSISTLTIQRTEQRDSAMYRCASSLIPGGPGNEQFFGPGTRLTVL.